The T cell receptor beta chain under discussion was sequenced for a study of cytomegalovirus exposure and HLA in healthy donors (TCRdb year 2017). Notes on the research overall: An earlier analysis of more than 550 of the donors reported 250 to 350 Gb of sequence data and 95 million to 140 million unique TCR beta sequences obtained from around 180 million T cells. An early release covering 550 to 650 HLA-typed donors comprised about 290 gigabases of sequencing data and around 80 million unique TCR sequences. The genetic ancestry cluster associated with self-reported Caucasian donors included over 65% of the 300 to 400 genotyped donors. The study aimed to test whether signatures of past pathogen exposure could be identified by cataloging public T cell receptors. The study used immunosequencing to profile the T cell repertoires of some 600 subjects and linked those repertoires to cytomegalovirus serostatus. Along with the roughly 670-subject first cohort, a separate validation cohort of around 110 different subjects was used. To predict cytomegalovirus infection status, the study combined high-throughput TCR immunosequencing, statistical association of individual TCRs with disease status, and machine learning. In a later analysis, previously published TCR beta repertoires from 500 to 750 donors were re-analyzed and high-resolution HLA genotyping was added so that TCR occurrence patterns could be studied. The later analysis used no new phenotypic data to find candidate immune exposures, relying instead on TCR beta sequences and their occurrence across donors. In an earlier analysis of 500 to 650 of the donors, high-throughput TCR beta sequencing was used to judge whether each TCR beta V gene segment behaved as functional or pseudogenic. Donor age, sex, ethnicity and CMV serostatus were collected together with the repertoire data. A later genetic analysis used genome-wide SNP genotypes for about 65% of the roughly 670 donors, treating that subset as a discovery cohort. All discovery cohort repertoires had been generated using a single sequencing platform. HLA typing covered class I and class II loci at four-digit resolution. The number of typed donors differed by locus: roughly 629-640 for A, B, C, DRB1 and DQB1; 500 to 550 for DQA1; approximately 600 for DPA1; and some 470 for DPB1. Because of strong linkage in the cohort, 5 or 6 DR-DQ haplotypes were treated as single units for association and clustering. Among a few hundred genotyped donors of the cohort, an average of around 240,000 unique TCR beta nucleotide sequences were sequenced per donor, about a sixth of them non-productive.

With regard to this clone: What antigen it recognizes has not been identified. The input lacks base qualities; no much larger clone sits a single base away.

The cohort comprised more than 550 healthy bone marrow donors. At the time of sampling, all cohort members were nominally healthy, though unrecorded immune exposures were likely present. The donor tested CMV seropositive, placing the donor among the 289 seropositive members of the cohort. Each donor provided a peripheral blood sample, and peripheral blood mononuclear cells were used for TCR beta sequencing. Genomic DNA was extracted from the blood cell samples with the Qiagen DNeasy Blood Extraction Kit. Library construction relied on the immunoSEQ multiplex PCR assay. A mixture of 60 forward primers for TCR Vbeta segments and 13 reverse primers for TCR Jbeta segments was used in the multiplex PCR. The CDR3 region of rearranged TCR beta genes was amplified from genomic DNA by a multiplex PCR assay. On the Illumina HiSeq System, the amplified TCR beta libraries were sequenced as 87-base-pair reads. As for the authors' bioinformatics: A later analysis tallied around 80 million unique TCR beta chains across the 700 or so repertoires, and approximately 12 million of those chains were shared by two or more donors. A nearest-neighbor algorithm error-corrected the raw reads and collapsed the reads into unique sequences, merging closely related sequences to remove PCR and sequencing errors. CDR3 sequences were aligned to IMGT reference sequences to assign V, D and J gene segments. Each retained sequence needed at least a six-nucleotide match to both a V gene segment and a J gene segment. Rearrangements were called productive when the CDR3 lacked stop codons and stayed in frame with V and J; all others were non-productive. CDR3 was defined by IMGT convention, running from the second conserved V-encoded cysteine to the conserved J-encoded phenylalanine. Sequences without an unambiguous match to a single V gene segment were excluded from the earlier analysis of 500 to 700 of the donors. In an earlier analysis of 587 of the donors, a V segment was called functional when productive rearrangements were above 56.7%, and segregating when the standard deviation between donors exceeded 5%. A statistical classification framework was built for diagnosing cytomegalovirus status from the catalog of TCR beta chain sequences. In a later analysis, V and J genes were assigned by comparing TCR nucleotide sequences against IMGT/GENE-DB human TR gene sequences. A later analysis assigned CDR3 sequences and most-parsimonious VDJ recombination scenarios with the TCRdist pipeline. In a later analysis, every TCR beta chain was defined by the combination of its CDR3 amino acid sequence and its V-gene family, and reads without a unique V-gene family were dropped. A later analysis removed 550 to 700 highly shared, low-generation-probability nucleotide sequences to deal with suspected cross-contamination and a sequencing artifact. For each public chain, a later analysis derived a clonal expansion index from normalized ranks of inferred template counts within each repertoire. In a later analysis, generation probabilities were computed using a VDJ recombination model fitted to out-of-frame rearrangements, and the results were checked against IGoR. In a later analysis, hypergeometric tests were used to score TCR-TCR, TCR-HLA and TCR-CMV co-occurrence, with a repertoire-size bias correction applied to TCR pairs. In a later analysis, false discovery rates were estimated by permuting HLA or CMV assignments 20 times. A later analysis grouped co-occurring TCRs with DBSCAN, adding TCRdist sequence similarity when clustering within HLA-allele-positive subsets. Repertoires with fewer than 30,000 or more than 120,000 public chains were left out of co-occurrence clustering, as were four to six repertoires with anomalous nucleotide sharing. Held by TCRdb, this immuneACCESS table contains in-frame sequences only and omits some clones. Under half of the omission traces to an unresolved V gene where checked; the cause of the rest is unknown. V, J and clone size are those of that table, while D and trimming were read from the DNA. Recorded for this sample are some 190,000 clones; 75% to 85% of them occurred a single time. Over 12% of the sample goes to the ten largest clones.

Looking up the germline V gene yields CDR1 MGHRA and CDR2 YSYEKL. Trimming accounts for 3 bases at V and 3 bases at J, while the number of junction bases matched to no gene is 3. The CDR3, cysteine through phenylalanine, is 15 amino acids long. The retained sequence is limited to the CDR3, 45 bases, with the frame set at the first base. Broad study findings and their caveats: The study gave a list of around 170 TCR beta chains associated with cytomegalovirus. In a later genetic analysis, a missense DCLRE1C variant was associated with V-gene and J-gene trimming of TCR beta chains, and the association was replicated in an independent cohort. In an earlier analysis of about 600 of the donors, most TCR beta V segments appeared in productive rearrangements about 87% or about 30% of the time, broadly matching IMGT annotations. Because the 87-base-pair reads could not distinguish some IMGT-functional V segments, including TRBV6-2 and TRBV6-3, those segments were excluded. In a later analysis, several top co-occurrence clusters were reported to appear linked to parvovirus B19, influenza, CMV and Epstein-Barr virus. The cohort was sequenced for TCR beta chains only, and without alpha or paired-chain data the features that could be detected were limited. A later analysis found that TCR association rates varied across HLA loci, with DRB1 alleles showing the most associated TCRs and HLA-C alleles the fewest. A further reported finding was that TCR beta sequences accurately predicted the HLA-A and HLA-B alleles for most subjects in the first cohort. The classifier was reported to diagnose cytomegalovirus status with high specificity and sensitivity in both the original and validation cohorts. Specific HLA alleles were associated with around 18,000 TCR beta sequences at a false discovery rate of 0.05 in a later analysis. A few of the identified cytomegalovirus-associated TCR beta chains were confirmed in vitro to be specific for cytomegalovirus antigens. Because HLA typing was unavailable for some donors at each locus, only the typed subset was used in association tests. According to a later analysis, most CMV-associated TCR beta chains appeared to be HLA-restricted, and the HLA associations seemed to be driven largely by CMV exposure. A cluster of highly shared sequence variants was judged likely to be a technical artifact of the sequencing pipeline. Immune exposure information for the cohort was limited to CMV serostatus. It was suggested by the authors that the approach could potentially be generalized to other disease states and immunological phenotypes. Linkage disequilibrium might explain the correlated functional status among segregating V segments, but an unknown experimental factor could not be ruled out. Most TCR sequences were observed very rarely across donors, whereas some public TCRs were present in many individuals. Compared with equally common non-associated chains, HLA-associated TCR beta chains in a later analysis were more clonally expanded and had lower generation probabilities. Strong co-occurrence of HLA alleles, especially DR and DQ, made assigning TCR associations to individual alleles difficult. Sequencing depth was assumed to be roughly uniform across donors in the presence/absence analyses, though that assumption may not hold. A later genetic analysis reported fewer N-insertions in productive TCRs among donors in an Asian-associated ancestry cluster than the roughly 620-donor mean. The earlier analysis of around 600 of the donors excluded about 16 rarely observed V segments, including chromosome 9 orphons, because counts were too low.

The V gene is TRBV4-1 and the J gene is TRBJ1-4; 8 bases in the junction line up with TRBD1. Material: PBMCs. This TCR came from a woman in her twenties or thirties in good health and CMV-seropositive. The CDR3 region reads CASSQQGASNEKLFF. The nucleotide sequence is TGCGCCAGCAGCCAGCAGGGGGCTTCTAATGAAAAACTGTTTTTT.